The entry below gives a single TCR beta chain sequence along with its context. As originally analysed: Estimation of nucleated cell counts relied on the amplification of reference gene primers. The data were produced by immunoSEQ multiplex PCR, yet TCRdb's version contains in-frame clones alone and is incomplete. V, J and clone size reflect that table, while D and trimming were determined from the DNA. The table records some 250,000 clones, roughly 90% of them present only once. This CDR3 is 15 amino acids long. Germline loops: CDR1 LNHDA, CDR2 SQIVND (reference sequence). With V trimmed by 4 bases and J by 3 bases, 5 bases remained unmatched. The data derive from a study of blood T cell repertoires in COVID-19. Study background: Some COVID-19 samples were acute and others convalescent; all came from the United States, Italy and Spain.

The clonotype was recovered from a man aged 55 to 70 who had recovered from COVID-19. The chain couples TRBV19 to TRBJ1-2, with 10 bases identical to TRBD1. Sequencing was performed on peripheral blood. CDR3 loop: CASSKTGTGDYGYTF. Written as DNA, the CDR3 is TGTGCCAGTAGTAAAACCGGGACAGGGGACTATGGCTACACCTTC.